Many counts were recorded for the clone carrying this T cell receptor (beta chain). Amplification yielded TCR beta CDR3 regions, with RNA transcripts as the source. The HTBI set primed first-round TCR CDR3 RT-PCR. TCRdb re-called the multiplex PCR reads through MiXCR, storing one row per CDR3 protein. The data contain fewer than 500,000 distinct CDR3 sequences, about 15% of them singletons. This record comes from a study of T cells in Graves' hyperthyroidism and ophthalmopathy. Trimming took 3 bases from V and 4 from J, leaving 6 bases between them. CDR3 length: 13 amino acids. Germline V gene lookup returns CDR1 LGHDT and CDR2 YNNKEL (reference sequence).

The rearrangement links TRBV3-1 to TRBJ2-2, with D uncertain. Sequencing used blood. The receptor was isolated from a man in his late teens or twenties with Graves' ophthalmopathy. In nucleotides, the CDR3 is TGTGCCAGCAGCCATTACGCCACCGGGGAGCTGTTTTTT. Encoded protein: CASSHYATGELFF.